This T cell receptor beta chain was captured in a study of blood T cell repertoires in COVID-19. As for the study in general: Sample material is recorded as cDNA or gDNA derived from T cells, B-cell-depleted T cells, or PBMCs.

Authors' methods: Researchers report that nucleated cell counts were estimated from reference gene primer amplification. Only in-frame clones appear in the TCRdb table, and some are missing; sequencing was by immunoSEQ multiplex PCR. The DNA was the basis for D and trimming; V, J and clone size are from that table. The sample carries about 330,000 clones, about 85% recorded once. Ages ranged from about 18 to 89 years, with residence in around 24 US areas. The study assigned cohorts using participant-reported clinical history. The V gene lost 2 bases and the J gene lost 7 bases, with 22 bases spanning the gap. In germline, CDR1 is SGHRS, CDR2 YFSETQ. The CDR3 extends over 16 amino acids.

The sample taken for sequencing was PBMCs or T cells enriched from blood (not recorded which). The rearrangement uses TRBV5-1 and TRBJ2-7; a weak D match, TRBD2 (6 bases). This TCR was recovered from a woman in her thirties who had recovered from COVID-19. In DNA form, the CDR3 reads TGCGCCAGCAGCTTCGGTGCGGCGGACGGGAGTGTGGAGCAGTACTTC. Its translation is CASSFGAADGSVEQYF. Supplemented by reference TRBV5-1 and TRBJ2-7, the full variable domain reads KAGVTQTPRYLIKTRGQQVTLSCSPISGHRSVSWYQQTPGQGLQFLFEYFSETQRNKGNFPGRFSGRQFSNSRSEMNVSTLELGDSALYLCASSFGAADGSVEQYFGPGTRLTVT.